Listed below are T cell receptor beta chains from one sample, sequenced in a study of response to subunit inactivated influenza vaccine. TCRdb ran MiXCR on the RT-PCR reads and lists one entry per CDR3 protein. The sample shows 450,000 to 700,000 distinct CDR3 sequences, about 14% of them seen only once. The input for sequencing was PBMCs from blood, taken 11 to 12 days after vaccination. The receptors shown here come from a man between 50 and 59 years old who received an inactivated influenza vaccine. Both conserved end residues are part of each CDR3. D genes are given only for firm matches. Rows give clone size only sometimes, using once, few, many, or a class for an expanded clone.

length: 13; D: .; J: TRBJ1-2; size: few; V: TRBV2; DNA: TGTGCCAGCAGTGAGGAGGGGTCGCATGGCTACACCTTC; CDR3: CASSEEGSHGYTF
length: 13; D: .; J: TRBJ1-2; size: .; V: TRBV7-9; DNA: TGTGCCAGCGTTGGGCGGGTTGCGGATGGCTACACCTTC; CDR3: CASVGRVADGYTF
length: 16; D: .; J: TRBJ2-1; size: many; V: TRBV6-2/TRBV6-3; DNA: TGTGCCAGCAGCTACTCAATCAGTGTCCCCTACAATGAGCAGTTCTTC; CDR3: CASSYSISVPYNEQFF
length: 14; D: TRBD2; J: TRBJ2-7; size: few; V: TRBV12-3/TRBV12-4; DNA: TGTGCCAGCAGTTTAGGTGCGGGGGTAGGCGAGCAGTACTTC; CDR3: CASSLGAGVGEQYF
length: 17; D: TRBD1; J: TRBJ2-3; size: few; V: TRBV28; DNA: TGTGCCAGCAGGTCCGGGACAGGGTCCTTTAGCACAGATACGCAGTATTTT; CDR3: CASRSGTGSFSTDTQYF
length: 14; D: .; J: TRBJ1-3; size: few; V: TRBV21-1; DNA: TGTGCCAGCGAGGACGGATGCTCTGGAAACACCATATATTTT; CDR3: CASEDGCSGNTIYF
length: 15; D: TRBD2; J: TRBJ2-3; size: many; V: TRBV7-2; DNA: TGTGCCAGCAGCGGCAGCGGGGGGAGTTCATTCGCGCAGTATTTT; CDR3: CASSGSGGSSFAQYF
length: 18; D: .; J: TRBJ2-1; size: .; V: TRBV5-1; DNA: TGCGCCAGCACCCCCTCTCTTCTGGGGATGAATTCCTACAATGAGCAGTTCTTC; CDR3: CASTPSLLGMNSYNEQFF
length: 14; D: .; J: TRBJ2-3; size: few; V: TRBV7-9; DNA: TGTGCCAGCAGCTTAGTAAGTGGGTACGATACGCAGTATTTT; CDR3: CASSLVSGYDTQYF
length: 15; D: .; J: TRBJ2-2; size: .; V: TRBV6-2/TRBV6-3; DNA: TGTGCCAGCTGGTACGACAGGCGGGGGACCGGGGAGCTGTTTTTT; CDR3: CASWYDRRGTGELFF
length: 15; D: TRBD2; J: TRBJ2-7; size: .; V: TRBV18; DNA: TGTGCCAGCTCACCCGGACTAGCGGGCTTATACGAGCAGTACTTC; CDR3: CASSPGLAGLYEQYF
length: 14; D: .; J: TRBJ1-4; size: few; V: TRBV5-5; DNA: TGTGCCAGCAGCTTGCAGTGGTTCGGTGAAAAACTGTTTTTT; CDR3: CASSLQWFGEKLFF
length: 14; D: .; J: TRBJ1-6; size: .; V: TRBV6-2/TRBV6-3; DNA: TGTGCCAGCTCAAGTGGAGCGAGTAATTCACCCCTCCACTTT; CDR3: CASSSGASNSPLHF
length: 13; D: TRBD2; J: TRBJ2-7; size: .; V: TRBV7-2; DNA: TGTGCCGTTAGCGGGGGCCGCTCCTACGAGCAGTACTTC; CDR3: CAVSGGRSYEQYF
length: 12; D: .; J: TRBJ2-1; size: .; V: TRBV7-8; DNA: TGTGCCACCCACGGACGATACAATGAGCAGTTCTTC; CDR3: CATHGRYNEQFF
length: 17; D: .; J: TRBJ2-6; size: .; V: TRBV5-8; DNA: TGTGCCAGCAGCTTGGCTGGCCTTCGCTCTGGGGCCAACGTCCTGACTTTC; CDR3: CASSLAGLRSGANVLTF
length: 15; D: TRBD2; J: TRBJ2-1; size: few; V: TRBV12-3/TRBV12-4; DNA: TGTGCCAGCAGCTTTCTTAGCGGGAGGGACAATGAGCAGTTCTTC; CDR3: CASSFLSGRDNEQFF
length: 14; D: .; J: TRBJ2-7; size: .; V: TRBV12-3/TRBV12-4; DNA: TGTGCCAGCAGCTCGGGCCTATATTGGTACGAGCAGTACTTC; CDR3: CASSSGLYWYEQYF
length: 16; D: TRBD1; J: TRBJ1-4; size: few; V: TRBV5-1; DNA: TGCGCCAGCAGCCCAGTGTCGGGACAGTTTAATGAAAAACTGTTTTTT; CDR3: CASSPVSGQFNEKLFF
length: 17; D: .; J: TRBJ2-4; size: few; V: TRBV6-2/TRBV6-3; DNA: TGTGCCAGCAGACCGTCAGGATACTCTCTAGCCAAAAACATTCAGTACTTC; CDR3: CASRPSGYSLAKNIQYF
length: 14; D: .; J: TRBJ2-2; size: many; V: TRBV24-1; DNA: TGTGCCACCAGTGAGAACAGGGTCCCCGGGGAGCTGTTTTTT; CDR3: CATSENRVPGELFF
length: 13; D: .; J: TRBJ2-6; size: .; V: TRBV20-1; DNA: TGCAGTGCTCCCCCGACTGGGGCCAACGTCCTGACTTTC; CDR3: CSAPPTGANVLTF
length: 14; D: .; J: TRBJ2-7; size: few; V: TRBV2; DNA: TGTGCCAGCAGTTATCAGGGGATCCCCTACGAGCAGTACTTC; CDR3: CASSYQGIPYEQYF
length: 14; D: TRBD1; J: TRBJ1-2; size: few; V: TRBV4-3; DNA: TGCGCCAGCAGCCCAGGACAGGGGACCTATGGCTACACCTTC; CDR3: CASSPGQGTYGYTF
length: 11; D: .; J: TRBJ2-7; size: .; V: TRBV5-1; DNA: TGCGCCAGCACCACAACTAAAGAGCAGTACTTC; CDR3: CASTTTKEQYF
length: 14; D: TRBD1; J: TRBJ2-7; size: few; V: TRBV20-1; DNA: TGCAGTGCTTTCTCCGGGACAGGGGAGGACGAGCAGTACTTC; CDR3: CSAFSGTGEDEQYF
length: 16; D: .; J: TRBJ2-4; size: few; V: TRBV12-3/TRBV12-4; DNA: TGTGCCAGCAGTTTCGGTGCCCGACTAGCCAAAAACATTCAGTACTTC; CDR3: CASSFGARLAKNIQYF
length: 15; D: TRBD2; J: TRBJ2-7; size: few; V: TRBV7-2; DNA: TGTGCCAGCAGCTTAAGCCGACTAGCGGGGCGCGAGCAGTACTTC; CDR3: CASSLSRLAGREQYF
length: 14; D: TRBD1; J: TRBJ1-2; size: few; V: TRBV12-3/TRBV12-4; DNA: TGTGCCAGCAGGATTGACAGGGGTCAGGGTGGCTACACCTTC; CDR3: CASRIDRGQGGYTF
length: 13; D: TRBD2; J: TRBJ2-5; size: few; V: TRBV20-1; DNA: TGCAGTGCTAGGAAAACGGGGGGAGAGACCCAGTACTTC; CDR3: CSARKTGGETQYF
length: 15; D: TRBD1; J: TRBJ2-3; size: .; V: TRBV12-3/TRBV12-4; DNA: TGTGCCAGCAGTGACAGGGCCCTAGGCACAGATACGCAGTATTTT; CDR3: CASSDRALGTDTQYF
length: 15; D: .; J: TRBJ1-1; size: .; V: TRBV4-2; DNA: TGTGCCAGCAGCCAGGCAAATGTGGCGGACACTGAAGCTTTCTTT; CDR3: CASSQANVADTEAFF
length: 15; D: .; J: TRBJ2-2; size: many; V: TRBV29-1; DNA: TGCAGCGTTGAAGATGGGGTCGGGTACACCGGGGAGCTGTTTTTT; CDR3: CSVEDGVGYTGELFF
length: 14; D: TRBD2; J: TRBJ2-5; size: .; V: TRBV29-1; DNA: TGCAGCGTCCGGACTAGCGGGCGCCAAGAGACCCAGTACTTC; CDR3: CSVRTSGRQETQYF
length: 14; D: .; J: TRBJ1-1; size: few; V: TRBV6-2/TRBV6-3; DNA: TGTGCCAGCAGTTACCCATCAGGAGACACTGAAGCTTTCTTT; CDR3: CASSYPSGDTEAFF
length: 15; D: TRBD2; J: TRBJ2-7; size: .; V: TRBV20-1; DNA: TGCAGTGCTAACCCGGCTAGCGGGAGTTCCTACGAGCAGTACTTC; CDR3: CSANPASGSSYEQYF
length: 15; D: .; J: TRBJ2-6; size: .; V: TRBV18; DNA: TGTGCCAGCTCACCGTCCCCTGCCGGGGCCAACGTCCTGACTTTC; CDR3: CASSPSPAGANVLTF
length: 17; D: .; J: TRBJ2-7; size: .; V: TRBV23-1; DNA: TGCGCCAGCAGGGCAGGGTGTATAGAACCTCCCGACTACGAGCAGTACTTC; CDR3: CASRAGCIEPPDYEQYF
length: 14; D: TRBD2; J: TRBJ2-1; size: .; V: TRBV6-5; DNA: TGTGCCAGCAGTTACTCGAAGGCTAGCGGGGAGCAGTTCTTC; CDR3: CASSYSKASGEQFF
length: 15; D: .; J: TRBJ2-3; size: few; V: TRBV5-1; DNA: TGCGCCAGCAAGCCGGGTCCAGAACGTACAGATACGCAGTATTTT; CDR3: CASKPGPERTDTQYF
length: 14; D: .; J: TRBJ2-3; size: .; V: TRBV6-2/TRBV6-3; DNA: TGTGCCAGCAGTTGGCGCCGGACGACGGATACGCAGTATTTT; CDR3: CASSWRRTTDTQYF
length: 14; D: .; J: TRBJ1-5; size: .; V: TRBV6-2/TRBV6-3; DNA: TGTGCCAGCAGGCCCCGAGGGGACAATCAGCCCCAGCATTTT; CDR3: CASRPRGDNQPQHF
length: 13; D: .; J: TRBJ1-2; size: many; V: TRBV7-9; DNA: TGTGCCAGCATCGACCTCGCGAATCTTGGCTACACCTTC; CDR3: CASIDLANLGYTF
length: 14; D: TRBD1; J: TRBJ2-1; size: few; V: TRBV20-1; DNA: TGCAGTGCTAAACGACAGGGGGCGCATTATGAGCAGTTCTTC; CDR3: CSAKRQGAHYEQFF
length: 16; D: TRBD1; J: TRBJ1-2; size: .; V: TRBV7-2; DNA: TGTGCCAGCAGCTTAGTTCCGACAGGGGGCGAGTATGGCTACACCTTC; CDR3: CASSLVPTGGEYGYTF
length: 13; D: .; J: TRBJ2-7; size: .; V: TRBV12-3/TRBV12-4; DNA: TGTGCCAGCAGGGTATCGGGAACCTACGAGCAGTACTTC; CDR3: CASRVSGTYEQYF
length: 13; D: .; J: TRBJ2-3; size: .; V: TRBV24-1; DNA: TGTGCCACCACCGACGGGAGCACAGATACGCAGTATTTT; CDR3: CATTDGSTDTQYF
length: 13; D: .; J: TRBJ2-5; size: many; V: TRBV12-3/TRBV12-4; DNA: TGCGCCAGCAGCTTTGGAGGGAGGGAGACCCAGTACTTC; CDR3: CASSFGGRETQYF